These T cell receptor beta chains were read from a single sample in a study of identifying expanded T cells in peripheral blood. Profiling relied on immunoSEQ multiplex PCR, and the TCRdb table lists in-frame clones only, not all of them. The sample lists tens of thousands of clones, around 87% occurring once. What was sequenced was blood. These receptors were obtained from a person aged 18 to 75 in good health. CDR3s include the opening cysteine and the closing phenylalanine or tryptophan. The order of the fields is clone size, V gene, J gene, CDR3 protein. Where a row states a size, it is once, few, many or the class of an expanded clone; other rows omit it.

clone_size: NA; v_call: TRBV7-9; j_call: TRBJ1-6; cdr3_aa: CASSNRAGNSPLHF
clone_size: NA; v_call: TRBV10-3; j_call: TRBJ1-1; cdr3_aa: CAISSGGRGNTEAFF
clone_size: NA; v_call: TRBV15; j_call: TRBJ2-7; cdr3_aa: CATSRGQGYGEQYF
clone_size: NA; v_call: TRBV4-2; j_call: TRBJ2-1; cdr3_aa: CASSQDFTSGHEQFF
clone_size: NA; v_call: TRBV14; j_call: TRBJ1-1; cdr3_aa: CASSQDMNTEAFF
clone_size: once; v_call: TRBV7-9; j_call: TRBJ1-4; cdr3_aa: CASSANQGATNEKLFF
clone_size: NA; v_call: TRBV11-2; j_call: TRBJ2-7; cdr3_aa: CASSLDLRTYEQYF
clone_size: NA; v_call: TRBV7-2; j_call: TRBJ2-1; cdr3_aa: CASSLASGPFNEQFF
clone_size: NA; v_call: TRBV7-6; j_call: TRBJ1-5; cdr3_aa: CASSLEQGNQPQHF
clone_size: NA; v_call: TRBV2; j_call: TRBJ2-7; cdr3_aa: CASSGTLYYEQYF
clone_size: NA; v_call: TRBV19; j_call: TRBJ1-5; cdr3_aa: CASSIQGGQPQHF
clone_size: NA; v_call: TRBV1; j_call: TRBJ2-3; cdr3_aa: CTSTSSGLYTSTDTQYF
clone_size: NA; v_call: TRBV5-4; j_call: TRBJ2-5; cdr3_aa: CASMASGGSQETQYF
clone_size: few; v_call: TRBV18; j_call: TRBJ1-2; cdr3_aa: CASSPGGYYGYTF
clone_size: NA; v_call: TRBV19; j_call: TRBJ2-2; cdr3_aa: CASLAGISTKNAELFF
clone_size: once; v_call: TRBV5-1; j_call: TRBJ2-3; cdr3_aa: CASRGLQSTDTQYF
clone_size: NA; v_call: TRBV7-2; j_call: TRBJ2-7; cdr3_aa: CASSGSGLAGDWGYEQYF
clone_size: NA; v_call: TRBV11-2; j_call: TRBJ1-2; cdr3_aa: CASSQTIFGQGSRYTF
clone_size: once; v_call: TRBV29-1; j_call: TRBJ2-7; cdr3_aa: CSVVSGAYEQYF
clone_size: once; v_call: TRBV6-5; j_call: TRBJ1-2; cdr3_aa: CASSYERGTQYGYTF
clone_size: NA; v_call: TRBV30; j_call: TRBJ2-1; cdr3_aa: CAQWTPGRVNEQFF
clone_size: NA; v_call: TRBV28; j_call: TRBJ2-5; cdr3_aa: CASHSQWDAGRETQYF
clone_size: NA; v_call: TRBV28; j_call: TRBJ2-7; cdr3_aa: CASNQGAYEQYF
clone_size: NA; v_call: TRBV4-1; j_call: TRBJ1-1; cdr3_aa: CASSQVALGRGGGTEAFF
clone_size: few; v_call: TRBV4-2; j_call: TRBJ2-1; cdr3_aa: CASSQGGGEYNEQFF
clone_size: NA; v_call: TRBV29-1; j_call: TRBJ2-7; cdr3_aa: CSAKNLDGNYEQYF
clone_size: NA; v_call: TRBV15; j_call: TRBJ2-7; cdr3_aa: CATSRDGRASSEQYF
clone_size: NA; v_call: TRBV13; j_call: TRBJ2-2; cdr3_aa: CASSPRMNTGELFF
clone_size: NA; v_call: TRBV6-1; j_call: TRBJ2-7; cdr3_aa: CASDPTLAGGYEQYF
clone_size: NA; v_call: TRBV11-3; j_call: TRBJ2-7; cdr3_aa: CASSLLAVGEQYF
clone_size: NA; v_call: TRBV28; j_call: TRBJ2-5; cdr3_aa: CASGWETQYF
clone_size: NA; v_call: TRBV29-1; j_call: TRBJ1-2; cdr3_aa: CSVVSTAGVYGYTF
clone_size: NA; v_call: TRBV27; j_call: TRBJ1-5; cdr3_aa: CASSLSGTGYQPQHF
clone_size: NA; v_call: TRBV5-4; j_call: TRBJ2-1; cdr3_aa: CASSPPTSRSTEQFF
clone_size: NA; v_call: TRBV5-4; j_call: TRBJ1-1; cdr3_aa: CASSASQGGNTEAFF
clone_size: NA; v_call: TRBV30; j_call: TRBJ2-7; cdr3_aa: CAWSNAQGYEQYF
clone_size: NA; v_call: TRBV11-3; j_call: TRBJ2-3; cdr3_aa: CASSRWGGESDTQYF
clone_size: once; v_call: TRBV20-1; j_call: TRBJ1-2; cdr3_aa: CSAGSNYGYTF
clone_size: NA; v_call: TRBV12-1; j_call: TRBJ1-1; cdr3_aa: CASSSHDRVFTEAFF
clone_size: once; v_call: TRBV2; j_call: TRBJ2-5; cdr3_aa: CASSGGRAGETQYF
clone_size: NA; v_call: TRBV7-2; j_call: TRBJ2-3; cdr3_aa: CATDRGRYTQYF
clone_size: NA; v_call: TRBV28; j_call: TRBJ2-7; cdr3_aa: CASSLKLDRDEQYF
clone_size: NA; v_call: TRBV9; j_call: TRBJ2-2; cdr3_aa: CASSVGGTGELFF
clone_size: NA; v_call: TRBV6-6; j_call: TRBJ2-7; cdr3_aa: CASSYSDTYEQYF
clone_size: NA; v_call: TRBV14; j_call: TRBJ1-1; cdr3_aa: CASSRTGDAVGTEAFF
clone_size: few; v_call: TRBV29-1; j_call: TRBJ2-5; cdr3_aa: CSVGAAGVTETQYF
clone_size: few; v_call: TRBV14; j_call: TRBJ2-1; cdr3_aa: CASRDQPGGEQFF
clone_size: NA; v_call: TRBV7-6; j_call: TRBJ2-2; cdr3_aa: CASSLALSGYATGELFF
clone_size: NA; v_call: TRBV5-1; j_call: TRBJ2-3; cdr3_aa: CASSLKTSGTDTQYF
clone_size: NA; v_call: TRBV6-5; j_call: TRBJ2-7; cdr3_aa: CASSEGPSRYEQYF
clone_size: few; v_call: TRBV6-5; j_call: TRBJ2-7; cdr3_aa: CASSPDVGSYEQYF